Only a few counts were recorded for the clone carrying this T cell receptor (beta chain). As yet, its antigen is unknown. With 10 bases removed from V and 5 bases from J, the gap between germline ends came to 15 bases. The germline V gene encodes CDR1 MNHNY and CDR2 SVGAGI (reference sequence). This CDR3 contains 13 residues. The source of the sample is a study of T cell repertoires in cytomegalovirus infection. TCRdb re-called the reads through MiXCR, storing one row per CDR3 protein. The sample has under 300,000 distinct CDR3 sequences; less than 25% are singletons. Regarding the study as a whole: HLA-C-restricted TCR beta clonotypes specific for CMV led the ex vivo response. Summed frequency of shared TCR beta families picked out CMV carriers who also had the relevant HLA.

The chain joins TRBV6-6 to TRBJ1-5, with D uncertain. This clonotype originated in a human donor in good health (CMV status not recorded). Some clones in this sample may be carry-over from other donors' samples. Sequencing used cultured PBMCs, obtained from culture after CMV antigen stimulation. In DNA form, the CDR3 reads TGTGCCACCTGGACGGCTACTGATCAGCCCCAGCATTTT. It specifies CATWTATDQPQHF.